This T cell receptor (beta chain) was captured in a study of blood T cells in healthy people across ages. Combining a sample-barcoded 5' primer with a J-beta primer mix, a second PCR ran for roughly 6 to 12 cycles. TCRdb reprocessed the 5' RACE reads with MiXCR, giving one entry per CDR3 protein. The table records hundreds of thousands of distinct CDR3 sequences, roughly 25% of them present only once. Details on this clonotype: One end of the junction is discordant with germline, which a read error may explain.

This CDR3 is 14 amino acids long. Germline-derived CDR1 and CDR2 are SGHVS and FQNEAQ. The sample was also reused in another study, on T cells of mothers and their children. That paper adds: A few healthy Caucasian mothers and their six children were the donors.

The clonotype originates from a boy aged 5-17 years in good health. Sequencing was done on a sample of blood. The V gene is TRBV7-8, the J gene TRBJ1-1; no firm D call. The CDR3 DNA reads as TGTGCCAGCAGCTTAGTTCAAGGGAGCACTCAAGCTTTCTTT. Protein: CASSLVQGSTQAFF.